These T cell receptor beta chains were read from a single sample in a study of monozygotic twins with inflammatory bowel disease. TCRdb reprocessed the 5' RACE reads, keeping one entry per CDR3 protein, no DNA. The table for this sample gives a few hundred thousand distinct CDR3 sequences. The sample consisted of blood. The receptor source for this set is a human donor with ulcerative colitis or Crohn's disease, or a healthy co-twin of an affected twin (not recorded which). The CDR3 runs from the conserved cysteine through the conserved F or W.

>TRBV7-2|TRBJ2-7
CASSLVGRRQIDYEQYF
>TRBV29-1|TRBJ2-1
CSVLTSGGPRYNEQFF
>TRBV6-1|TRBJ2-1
CASSDRVGSYNEQFF
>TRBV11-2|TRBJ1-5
CASSFTVNQPQHF
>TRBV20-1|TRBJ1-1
CSARDPPAGAGTEAFF
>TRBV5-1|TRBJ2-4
CASRILAGAENIQYF
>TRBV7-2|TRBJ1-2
CASSPGQRNYGYTF
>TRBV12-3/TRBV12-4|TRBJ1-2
CASSWTGLWLGYTF
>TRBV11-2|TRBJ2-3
CASSLPGPYTDTQYF
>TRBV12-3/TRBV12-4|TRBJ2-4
CASSLRSRPKNIQYF
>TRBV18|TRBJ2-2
CASGTLPRAGELFF
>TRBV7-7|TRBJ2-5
CASSLAPSTQETQYF
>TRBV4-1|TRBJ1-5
CASSPSGGLNQPQHF
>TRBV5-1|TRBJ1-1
CASSLAGHDTEAFF
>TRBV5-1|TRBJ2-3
CASSYGGPTDTQYF
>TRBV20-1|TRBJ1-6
CSARGQGPYNSPLHF
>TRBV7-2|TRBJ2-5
CASSFASIQETQYF
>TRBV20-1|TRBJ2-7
CSARRTGHAYEQYF
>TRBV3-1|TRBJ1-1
CASKDDTEAFF
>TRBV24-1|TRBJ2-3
CATSFGGPPGTQYF
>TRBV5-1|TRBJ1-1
CASSSGQGEDEAFF
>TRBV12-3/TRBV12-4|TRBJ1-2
CASSSGDRGCTF
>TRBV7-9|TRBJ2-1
CASSDDRYINENEQFF
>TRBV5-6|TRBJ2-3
CASSLGSIRTDTQYF
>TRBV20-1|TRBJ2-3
CSASASGTDTQYF
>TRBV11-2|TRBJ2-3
CASSYTKAGGPRGPLADTQYF
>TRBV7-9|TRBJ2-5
CASSSLEETQYF
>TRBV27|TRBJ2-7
CASSFYLNSYEQYF
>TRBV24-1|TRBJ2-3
CATSDRNLEGPDTQYF
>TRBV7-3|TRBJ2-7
CASSDGGTGRYEQYF
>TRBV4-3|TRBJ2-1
CASSQDFLAGRNEQFF
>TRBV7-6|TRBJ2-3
CASSLSRRAGDTQYF
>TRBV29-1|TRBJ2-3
CSVEARGTDTQYF
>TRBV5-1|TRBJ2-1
CASSLGGTEYNEQFF
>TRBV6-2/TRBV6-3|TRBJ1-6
CASSYLEGVGTYNSPLHF
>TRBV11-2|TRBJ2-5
CASSLGAETQYF
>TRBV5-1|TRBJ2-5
CASSWGSQGGQETQYF
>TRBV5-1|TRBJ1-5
CASSMDGGQPQHF
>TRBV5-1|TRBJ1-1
CASSFGGTGTEAFF
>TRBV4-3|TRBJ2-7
CASSQEGGHSYEQYF
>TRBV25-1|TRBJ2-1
CASSVGGTGSYNEQFF
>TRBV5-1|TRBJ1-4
CASSLSGTYEKLFF
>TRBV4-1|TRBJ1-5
CASSPRQGNQPQHF
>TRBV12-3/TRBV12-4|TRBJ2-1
CASSRLVAGGPRNEQFF
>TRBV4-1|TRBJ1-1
CASSQDPWDRMNTEAFF
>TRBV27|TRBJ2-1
CASSLLGGGNNEQFF